The 26 T cell receptor beta chains reported below all come from one sample, sequenced in a study of CXCR3-negative and CXCR3-positive naive CD8 T cells. 5' RACE with UMI labels generated the TRB cDNA libraries. TCRdb reanalyzed the 5' RACE reads, giving one entry per CDR3 protein sequence and no DNA. The sample includes 90,000 to 95,000 distinct CDR3 sequences. The sequenced sample was naive CXCR3- CD8+ T cells from blood. Subset indicated: CD45RO-CCR7+CD27+CD95- naive CD8+ T cells lacking CXCR3 (TNR3-). These receptor sequences come from a human donor in good health. Some clones in this sample may be carry-over from other donors' samples.

V and J are TRBV12-3 or TRBV12-4 and TRBJ2-1; the D gene TCRdb calls, TRBD2, cannot be checked with no DNA. The CDR3 length is 14 residues. CDR3 residues: CASSFSERSPEQFF.

The chain carries TRBV30 and TRBJ2-1. Per germline, CDR1 GTSNPN and CDR2 SVGIG (reference sequence). The CDR3 spans 11 residues. The CDR3 reads CAWRYDNEQFF.

The chain carries TRBV29-1 and TRBJ1-1. The CDR3 has 12 amino acids. Germline V gives CDR1 SQVTM, CDR2 ANQGSEA. The CDR3 sequence: CSVGSVGSEAFF.

The chain employs TRBV12-3 or TRBV12-4 and TRBJ1-1; TCRdb's D gene call, TRBD1, goes unchecked for lack of DNA. The CDR3 contains 17 residues. This CDR3 reads CASSPNWEMGFNTEAFF.

V and J are TRBV29-1 and TRBJ1-2. The length of the CDR3 is 13 residues. Germline-derived CDR1 and CDR2 are SQVTM and ANQGSEA. CDR3 loop: CSVDLPDDYGYTF.

The chain links TRBV29-1 to TRBJ2-2. This CDR3 is built from 14 residues. Germline V CDR1 and CDR2: SQVTM, ANQGSEA. The chain's CDR3 is CSVVPQTNTGELFF.

The rearrangement joins TRBV9 to TRBJ2-7; there is no DNA to check the TCRdb D call of TRBD2. Germline CDR1 and CDR2: SGDLS and YYNGEE. This CDR3 comprises 14 residues. The CDR3 region is CASSPSGLSYEQYF.

This chain links TRBV12-3 or TRBV12-4 with TRBJ1-5; TCRdb's D call of TRBD1 is untestable without DNA. There are 15 residues in the CDR3. CDR3 sequence: CASSPGTGMVQPHHF.

The genes are TRBV29-1 and TRBJ2-1; TCRdb names TRBD1, which stays unverified in the absence of DNA. This CDR3 comprises 13 residues. Germline loops: CDR1 SQVTM, CDR2 ANQGSEA. This chain's CDR3 is CSYWDSSYNEQFF.

V is TRBV24-1 and J is TRBJ2-7; there is no DNA to check the TCRdb D call of TRBD2. The germline V gene has CDR1 KGHDR and CDR2 SFDVKD. The CDR3 is 16 amino acids. This CDR3 reads CATSDGSGGSSYEQYF.

V usage is TRBV24-1 and J usage is TRBJ1-1; lacking DNA, the TRBD1 call made by TCRdb goes unchecked. The CDR3 runs to 19 residues. CDR1 is KGHDR and CDR2 is SFDVKD in the germline V gene. The chain's CDR3 is CATSDSRTPVGTGGTEAFF.

The gene calls are TRBV5-5 and TRBJ1-1. The CDR3 loop spans 13 amino acids. Germline V gene data show CDR1 as SGHKS and CDR2 as YYEKEE (reference sequence). The CDR3 reads CASSLGINTEAFF.

The chain recombines TRBV27 with TRBJ2-7; as DNA is missing, the TRBD1 call by TCRdb cannot be tested. The V gene's germline CDR1 is MNHEY and CDR2 SMNVEV (reference sequence). This CDR3 spans 15 amino acids. CDR3 region: CASSEDRTNSYEQYF.

The V and J genes are TRBV5-5 and TRBJ1-1. The CDR3 totals 14 residues. The V gene's germline CDR1 is SGHKS and CDR2 YYEKEE (reference sequence). The chain's CDR3 is CASSLGFLDTEAFF.

The V and J genes are TRBV7-9 and TRBJ2-1; TCRdb returns TRBD2, unconfirmable since there is no DNA. Germline V gives CDR1 SEHNR, CDR2 FQNEAQ (reference sequence). This CDR3 region has 13 residues. CDR3 amino acids: CASSPPASTEQFF.

The V call is TRBV19, the J call TRBJ2-1; the TCRdb D gene call, TRBD1, has no DNA to confirm it. CDR3 size: 16 residues. Germline CDR1 and CDR2: LNHDA and SQIVND (reference sequence). The CDR3 is CASSIGGQAGLNEQFF. The whole variable domain, remainder taken from reference TRBV19 and TRBJ2-1, is DGGITQSPKYLFRKEGQNVTLSCEQNLNHDAMYWYRQDPGQGLRLIYYSQIVNDFQKGDIAEGYSVSREKKESFPLTVTSAQKNPTAFYLCASSIGGQAGLNEQFFGPGTRLTVL.

This chain joins TRBV7-3 and TRBJ2-1; without DNA, the TCRdb call of TRBD2 cannot be checked. This CDR3 spans 16 amino acids. Germline assignment: CDR1 SGHTA and CDR2 FQGTGA. This CDR3 is CASSSHRDSATNEQFF.

The chain has TRBV6-5 and TRBJ2-7; TCRdb names TRBD2, which stays unverified in the absence of DNA. CDR1 MNHEY and CDR2 SVGAGI come from the germline V gene. This CDR3 comprises 15 residues. The CDR3: CASSYGSGGAREQYF.

J is TRBJ2-1 and V is TRBV14. The CDR3 extends over 16 amino acids. Germline assignment: CDR1 SGHDN and CDR2 FVKESK. CDR3 region: CASSQEQWSSYNEQFF.

The chain has TRBV7-9 and TRBJ1-4; TCRdb gives TRBD1 as the D gene, but with no DNA this cannot be confirmed. Germline-derived CDR1 and CDR2 are SEHNR and FQNEAQ (reference sequence). The CDR3 is made up of 19 amino acids. CDR3 loop: CASSSTGEFLYAADGKLFF.

The gene calls are TRBV5-4 and TRBJ2-1; as DNA is missing, the TRBD2 call by TCRdb cannot be tested. CDR1 and CDR2 from the germline V gene are SGHNT and YYREEE (reference sequence). The CDR3 covers 15 residues. CDR3 sequence: CASSFLGGSDNEQFF.

The gene calls are TRBV29-1 and TRBJ2-7; lacking DNA, the TRBD1 call made by TCRdb goes unchecked. This CDR3 is 13 amino acids long. Germline values: CDR1 SQVTM, CDR2 ANQGSEA. The CDR3 is CSVEGGTLYEQYF.

This chain's CDR3 is CASSPTGEGSPLHF. This rearrangement joins TRBV10-2 to TRBJ1-6. This CDR3 contains 14 residues. The germline V gene has CDR1 WSHSY and CDR2 SAAADI.

V usage is TRBV9 and J usage is TRBJ2-7; the TCRdb D gene call, TRBD1, has no DNA to confirm it. The germline CDR1 and CDR2 sequences are SGDLS and YYNGEE. CDR3 length equals 13 residues. CDR3 in amino acids: CASSPLGLEEQYF.

This chain joins TRBV20-1 and TRBJ2-7; no DNA is available, so the TRBD1 call from TCRdb remains unchecked. Germline CDR1 reads DFQATT; CDR2 reads SNEGSKA (reference sequence). CDR3 size: 17 residues. The CDR3 is CSATRPILHGGQNEQYF.

J is TRBJ1-2 and V is TRBV28; TCRdb indicates TRBD1, and absent DNA this call remains unverified. CDR1 is MDHEN, CDR2 SYDVKM, per germline. This CDR3 has 15 amino acids. CDR3 sequence reads: CASSPPGQGVSGYTF.